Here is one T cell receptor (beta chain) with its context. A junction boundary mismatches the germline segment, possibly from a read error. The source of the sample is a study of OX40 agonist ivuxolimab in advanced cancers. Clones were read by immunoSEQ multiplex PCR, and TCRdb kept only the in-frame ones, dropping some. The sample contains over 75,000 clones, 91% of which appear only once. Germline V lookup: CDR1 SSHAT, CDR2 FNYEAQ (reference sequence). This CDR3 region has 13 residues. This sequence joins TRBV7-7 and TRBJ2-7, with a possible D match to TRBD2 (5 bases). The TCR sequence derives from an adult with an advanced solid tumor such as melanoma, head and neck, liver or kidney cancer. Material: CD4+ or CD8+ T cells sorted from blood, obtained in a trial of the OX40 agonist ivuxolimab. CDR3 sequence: CASSQDSRGEQYF. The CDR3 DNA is TGTGCTAGCAGCCAGGACTCCCGGGGTGAGCAGTACTTC.